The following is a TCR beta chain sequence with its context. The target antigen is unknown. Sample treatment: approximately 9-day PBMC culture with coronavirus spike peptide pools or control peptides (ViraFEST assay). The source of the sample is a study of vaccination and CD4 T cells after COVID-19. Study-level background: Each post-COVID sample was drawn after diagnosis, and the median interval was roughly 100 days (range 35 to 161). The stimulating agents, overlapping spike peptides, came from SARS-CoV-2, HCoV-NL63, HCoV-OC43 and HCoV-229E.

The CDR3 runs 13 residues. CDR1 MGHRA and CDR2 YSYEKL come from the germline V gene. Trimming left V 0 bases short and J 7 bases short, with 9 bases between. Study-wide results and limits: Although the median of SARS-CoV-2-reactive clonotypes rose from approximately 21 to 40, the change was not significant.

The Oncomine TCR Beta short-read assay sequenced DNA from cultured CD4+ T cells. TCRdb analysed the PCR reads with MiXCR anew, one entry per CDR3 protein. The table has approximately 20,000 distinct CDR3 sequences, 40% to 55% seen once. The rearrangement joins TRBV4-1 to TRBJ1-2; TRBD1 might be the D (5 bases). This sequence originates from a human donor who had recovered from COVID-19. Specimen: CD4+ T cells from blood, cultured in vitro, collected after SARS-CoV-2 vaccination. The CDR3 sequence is CASSQDREAGYTF. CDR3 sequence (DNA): TGCGCCAGCAGCCAAGACAGGGAGGCTGGCTACACCTTC.